Listed here are 2 T cell receptor beta chains from one sample, sequenced in a study of cytomegalovirus exposure and HLA in healthy donors. Researchers ran the PCR with 60 Vbeta and 13 Jbeta primers. Repertoires were generated with immunoSEQ multiplex PCR, while TCRdb's copy carries only in-frame clones and drops some. The sample has 140,000 to 150,000 clones; around 78% are singletons. The sample comprised PBMCs. The receptors come from a woman aged 18-29 years in good health and CMV-seronegative.

A note on this clone: The junction and the germline gene differ at one end; a read error may be behind it. The chain joins TRBV6-4 to TRBJ1-2, with 9 nucleotides matching TRBD1. This CDR3 spans 13 amino acids. CDR1 is MRHNA, CDR2 SNTAGT, per germline. The CDR3 DNA reads as TGTGCCAGCAGTGCCGGGACAGGGTATGGTTACACCTTC. It specifies CASSAGTGYGYTF.

The genes are TRBV9 and TRBJ1-6, with D tentatively TRBD1 (6 bases). Germline V gene lookup returns CDR1 SGDLS and CDR2 YYNGEE. Trimming stripped 0 bases from V and 9 bases from J, with 10 bases between. CDR3 size: 14 residues. The CDR3 bases are TGTGCCAGCAGCGTAGATACAGGGCGTTCACCCCTCCACTTT. Translation: CASSVDTGRSPLHF.